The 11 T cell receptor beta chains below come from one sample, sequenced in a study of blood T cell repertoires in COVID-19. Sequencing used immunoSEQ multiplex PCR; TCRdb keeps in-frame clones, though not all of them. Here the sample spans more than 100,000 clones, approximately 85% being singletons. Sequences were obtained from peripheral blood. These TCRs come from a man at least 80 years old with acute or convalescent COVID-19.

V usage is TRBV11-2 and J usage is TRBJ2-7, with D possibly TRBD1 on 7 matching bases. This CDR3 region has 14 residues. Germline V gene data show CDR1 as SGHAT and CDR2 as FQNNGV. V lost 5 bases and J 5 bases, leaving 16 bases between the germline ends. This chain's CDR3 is CASSDQGGGNEQYF. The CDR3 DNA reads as TGTGCCAGCAGCGATCAAGGGGGCGGGAACGAGCAGTACTTC. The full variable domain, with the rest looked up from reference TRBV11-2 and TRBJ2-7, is EAGVAQSPRYKIIEKRQSVAFWCNPISGHATLYWYQQILGQGPKLLIQFQNNGVVDDSQLPKDRFSAERLKGVDSTLKIQPAKLEDSAVYLCASSDQGGGNEQYFGPGTRLTVT.

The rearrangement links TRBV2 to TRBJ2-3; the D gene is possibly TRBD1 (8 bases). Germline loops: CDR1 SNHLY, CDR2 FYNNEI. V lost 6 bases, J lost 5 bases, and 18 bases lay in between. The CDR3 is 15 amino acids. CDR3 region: CASRPDRGGGDTQYF. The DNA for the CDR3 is TGTGCCAGCAGACCCGACAGGGGAGGGGGAGATACGCAGTATTTT.

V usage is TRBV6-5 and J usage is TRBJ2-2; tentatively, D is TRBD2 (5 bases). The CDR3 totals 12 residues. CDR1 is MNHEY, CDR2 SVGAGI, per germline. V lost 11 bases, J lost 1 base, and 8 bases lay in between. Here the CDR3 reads CASAVNTGELFF. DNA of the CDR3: TGTGCCTCAGCGGTGAACACCGGGGAGCTGTTTTTT.

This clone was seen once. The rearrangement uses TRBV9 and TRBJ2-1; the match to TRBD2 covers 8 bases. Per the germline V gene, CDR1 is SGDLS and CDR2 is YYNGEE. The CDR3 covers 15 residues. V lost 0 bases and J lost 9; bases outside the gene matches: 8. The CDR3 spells CASSVVPGGLGEQFF. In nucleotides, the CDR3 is TGTGCCAGCAGCGTAGTCCCGGGAGGGTTGGGTGAGCAGTTCTTC.

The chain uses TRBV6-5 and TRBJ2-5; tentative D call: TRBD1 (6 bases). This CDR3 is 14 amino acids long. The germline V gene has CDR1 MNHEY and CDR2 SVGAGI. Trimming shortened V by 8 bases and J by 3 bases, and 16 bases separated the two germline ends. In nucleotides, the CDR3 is TGTGCCAGCGGAGCCCTACAGGGTAAAGAGACCCAGTACTTC. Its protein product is CASGALQGKETQYF.

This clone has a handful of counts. The CDR3 sequence: CASSPDRAAFF. CDR3 DNA: TGTGCCAGCAGCCCGGACAGGGCTGCTTTCTTT. This chain joins TRBV13 and TRBJ1-1, with 8 positions matching TRBD1. The germline gives CDR1 PRHDT, CDR2 FYEKMQ (reference sequence). The length of the CDR3 is 11 residues. The ends lost 5 bases at V and 11 bases at J; junction bases unmatched: 4. Combining the CDR3 with reference TRBV13 and TRBJ1-1 gives the whole variable domain AAGVIQSPRHLIKEKRETATLKCYPIPRHDTVYWYQQGPGQDPQFLISFYEKMQSDKGSIPDRFSAQQFSDYHSELNMSSLELGDSALYFCASSPDRAAFFGQGTRLTVV.

The chain's CDR3 is CASSLYGGGRETQYF. CDR3 in DNA: TGCGCCAGCAGCTTATACGGCGGGGGCCGTGAGACCCAGTACTTC. This sequence joins TRBV5-1 and TRBJ2-5; a possible D gene is TRBD2 (7 bases). V lost 2 bases and J 5 bases, leaving 16 bases between the germline ends. CDR1 and CDR2 from the germline V gene are SGHRS and YFSETQ. The CDR3 is 15 amino acids. The variable domain in full, completed from reference TRBV5-1 and TRBJ2-5, reads KAGVTQTPRYLIKTRGQQVTLSCSPISGHRSVSWYQQTPGQGLQFLFEYFSETQRNKGNFPGRFSGRQFSNSRSEMNVSTLELGDSALYLCASSLYGGGRETQYFGPGTRLLVL.

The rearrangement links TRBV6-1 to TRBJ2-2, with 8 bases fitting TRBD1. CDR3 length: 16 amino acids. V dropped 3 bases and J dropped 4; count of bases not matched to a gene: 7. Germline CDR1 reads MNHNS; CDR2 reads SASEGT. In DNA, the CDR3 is TGTGCCAGCAGTGATTACAGGGGGACGGGCACCGGGGAGCTGTTTTTT. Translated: CASSDYRGTGTGELFF.

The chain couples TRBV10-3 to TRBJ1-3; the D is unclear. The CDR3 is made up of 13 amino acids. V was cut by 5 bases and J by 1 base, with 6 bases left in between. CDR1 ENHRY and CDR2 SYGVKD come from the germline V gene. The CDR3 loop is CAISSGSGNTIYF. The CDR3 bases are TGTGCCATCAGTTCCGGTTCTGGAAACACCATATATTTT.

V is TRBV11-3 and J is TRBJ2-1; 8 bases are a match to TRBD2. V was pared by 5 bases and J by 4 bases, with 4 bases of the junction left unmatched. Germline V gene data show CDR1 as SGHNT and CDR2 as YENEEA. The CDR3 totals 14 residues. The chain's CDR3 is CASSHGGEYNEQFF. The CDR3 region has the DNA TGTGCCAGCAGCCACGGGGGGGAGTACAATGAGCAGTTCTTC.

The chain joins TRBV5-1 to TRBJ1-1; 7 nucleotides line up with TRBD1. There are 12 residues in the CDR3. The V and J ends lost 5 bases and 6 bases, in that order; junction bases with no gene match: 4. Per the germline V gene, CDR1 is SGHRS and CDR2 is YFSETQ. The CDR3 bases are TGCGCCAGCAGGACAGGGTTGGCTGAAGCTTTCTTT. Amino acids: CASRTGLAEAFF.